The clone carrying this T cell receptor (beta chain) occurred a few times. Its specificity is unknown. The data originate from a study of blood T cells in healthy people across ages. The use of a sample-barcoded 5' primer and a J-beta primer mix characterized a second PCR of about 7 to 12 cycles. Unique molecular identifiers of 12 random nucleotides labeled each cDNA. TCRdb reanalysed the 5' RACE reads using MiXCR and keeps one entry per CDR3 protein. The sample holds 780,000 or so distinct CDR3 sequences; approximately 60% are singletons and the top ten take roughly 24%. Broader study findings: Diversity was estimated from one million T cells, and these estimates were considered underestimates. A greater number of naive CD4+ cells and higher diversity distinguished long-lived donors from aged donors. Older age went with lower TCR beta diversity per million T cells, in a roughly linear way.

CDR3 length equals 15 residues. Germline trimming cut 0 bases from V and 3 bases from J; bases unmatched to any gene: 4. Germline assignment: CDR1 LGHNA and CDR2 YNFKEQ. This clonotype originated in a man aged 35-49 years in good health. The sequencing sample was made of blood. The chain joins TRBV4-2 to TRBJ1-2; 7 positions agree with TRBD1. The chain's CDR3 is CASSQDDGQDYGYTF. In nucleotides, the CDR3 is TGTGCCAGCAGCCAAGATGACGGACAGGACTATGGCTACACCTTC.